This T cell receptor beta chain was identified in a study of cytotoxic CD8 clonotypes in ibrutinib-treated CLL. About the research overall: Patient counts were 11 relapsed/refractory, around 15 treatment-naive and around 17 IGHV unmutated.

Study-wide results and limits: Rising at ibrutinib response, clonality subsequently fell back toward baseline at progression. Clonality (at baseline) was higher than in age-matched healthy donors and tracked circulating CD8+ T-cell counts. Stable or contracted on treatment, public clonotypes were also uncommon.

This clone showed up just a few times. Its antigen is unknown. The table came from immunoSEQ multiplex PCR; TCRdb's copy has only in-frame clones and leaves some out. The table has roughly 190,000 clones, around 72% seen once. This sequence originates from a human donor with chronic lymphocytic leukemia. Sequencing was performed on PBMCs, taken after 24 months of ibrutinib treatment.

This CDR3 reads CAISASGRDNEQFF. The CDR3 nucleotides are TGTGCCATCAGTGCTAGCGGGAGGGACAATGAGCAGTTCTTC. The chain links TRBV10-3 to TRBJ2-1; TRBD2 aligns across 12 bases. The ends lost 4 bases at V and 5 bases at J; junction bases unmatched: 0. The germline gives CDR1 ENHRY, CDR2 SYGVKD. The CDR3 consists of 14 residues.